Described below is a single TCR beta chain sequence and its context. The second PCR ran roughly 7 to 12 cycles with a sample-barcoded 5' primer and J-beta primers. A single record per CDR3 protein comes from TCRdb applying MiXCR to the 5' RACE reads. Of more than 800,000 distinct CDR3 sequences in the sample, under 30% were seen once. The CDR3 covers 15 residues. Trimming removed 0 bases from V and 4 bases from J, with 12 bases in between. From germline, CDR1 is SGHTA and CDR2 FQGNSA. These data are taken from a study of blood T cells in healthy people across ages. Study in general: Capturing about one barcoded beta molecule per two T cells was achieved by template switching.

The TCR originated in an elderly woman in good health. Material: blood. The rearrangement joins TRBV7-2 to TRBJ1-1; D unclear. The CDR3 coding sequence is TGTGCCAGCAGCTTAGCCGGCACCGGAGCCACTGAAGCTTTCTTT. This translates into CASSLAGTGATEAFF. The variable domain in full, with the rest retrieved from reference TRBV7-2 and TRBJ1-1, is GAGVSQSPSNKVTEKGKDVELRCDPISGHTALYWYRQSLGQGLEFLIYFQGNSAPDKSGLPSDRFSAERTGGSVSTLTIQRTQQEDSAVYLCASSLAGTGATEAFFGQGTRLTVV.